Below, 22 T cell receptor beta chains from the same sample are listed, as sequenced in a study of CD8 T cells in ankylosing spondylitis (dated by TCRdb to 2016 to 2017). The library was made by 5' RACE. The reads were generated on an Illumina HiSeq 2500. TCRdb reprocessed the public reads (quality trimming at Q25 with fastp, clone calling with MiXCR) and kept in-frame beta chains. Rows are unified per CDR3 protein, each entry keeping the most common DNA and genes. Here the sample has 150,000 to 200,000 distinct CDR3 sequences; 10% to 15% occur a single time. 8% to 13% of the sample is held by the ten biggest clonotypes. Sequenced material: blood, either unsorted or a sorted T cell fraction (not recorded which). Receptors were obtained from a female donor with ankylosing spondylitis or in good health (not recorded which).

This clonotype has at least ten counts. The chain joins TRBV24-1 to TRBJ1-2; 12 bases are shared with TRBD1. Germline V gene sequence: CDR1 KGHDR, CDR2 SFDVKD. J was trimmed by 8 bases and V by 3 bases; bases with no gene match: 9. The CDR3 is 16 amino acids. CDR3 in DNA: TGTGCCACCAGTGATCCTCTGGGACAGGGGGCCAGGGGCTACACCTTC. Its translation: CATSDPLGQGARGYTF.

On this clonotype itself: Its ends do not fully match the called genes, so a read error is possible. The gene calls are TRBV7-9 and TRBJ2-7; the D gene is possibly TRBD2 (6 bases). The germline V gene encodes CDR1 SEHNR and CDR2 FQNEAQ (reference sequence). The CDR3 spans 12 residues. Here the CDR3 reads CASSFDLTSWDF. CDR3 bases: TGTGCCAGCAGCTTCGATCTGACTAGTTGGGACTTC.

Ten or more counts support this clonotype. The J gene is TRBJ2-7, the V gene TRBV28, with 11 bases fitting TRBD2. Trimming at V came to 5 bases and at J to 3 bases, leaving 15 bases not matched to a gene. This CDR3 has 18 amino acids. CDR1 MDHEN and CDR2 SYDVKM come from the germline V gene. The CDR3 here is CASSPQGTVAGGFYEQYF. CDR3 coding DNA: TGTGCCAGCAGTCCTCAGGGGACAGTAGCGGGAGGGTTCTACGAGCAGTACTTC.

This clonotype was counted at least ten times. The chain couples TRBV19 to TRBJ1-1; D may be TRBD1 (5 bases). The V gene lost 5 bases and the J gene lost 9 bases, with 16 bases spanning the gap. The germline V gene has CDR1 LNHDA and CDR2 SQIVND (reference sequence). CDR3 size: 13 residues. This chain's CDR3 is CASSARVPAQAFF. CDR3 DNA: TGTGCCAGTAGTGCCAGGGTGCCAGCCCAAGCTTTCTTT. The full variable domain, in which reference TRBV19 and TRBJ1-1 provide the parts outside the CDR3, is DGGITQSPKYLFRKEGQNVTLSCEQNLNHDAMYWYRQDPGQGLRLIYYSQIVNDFQKGDIAEGYSVSREKKESFPLTVTSAQKNPTAFYLCASSARVPAQAFFGQGTRLTVV.

In its sample, this clonotype was seen many times. CDR3 bases: TGTGCTAGTGCGGGGGAAGCGCGCGCCACTGAAGCTTTCTTT. Translation gives CASAGEARATEAFF. The chain carries TRBV12-5 and TRBJ1-1; maybe TRBD1 (5 bases). The germline CDR1 and CDR2 sequences are LGHNT and FRNRAP. V lost 7 bases and J lost 4, with 16 bases in between. The CDR3 is 14 amino acids.

With respect to this clonotype: A much larger clone is a single base away; this may be a read error. The rearrangement links TRBV12-3 or TRBV12-4 to TRBJ2-4; D gene ambiguous. This CDR3 spans 14 amino acids. DNA for the CDR3: TGTGCCAGCAGTACCAATAATGCCAAAAACATTCAGTGCTTC. It translates to CASSTNNAKNIQCF.

There are a few counts of this clonotype. The chain couples TRBV5-1 to TRBJ2-1; 7 bases are a match to TRBD2. The CDR3 is made up of 16 amino acids. Losses at the gene ends were 0 bases for V and 6 bases for J; bases not matched to a gene: 9. In germline, CDR1 is SGHRS, CDR2 YFSETQ. The CDR3 DNA follows: TGCGCCAGCAGCTTGGGTCGGGGAGGGCCCTTCAATGAGCAGTTCTTC. This codes for CASSLGRGGPFNEQFF.

This chain joins TRBV4-3 and TRBJ1-2; 8 positions agree with TRBD1. CDR3 length: 15 residues. From germline, CDR1 is LGHNA and CDR2 YSLEER. After removal of 4 bases from V and 6 bases from J, the junction contained 10 bases not matched to a gene. The CDR3 region is CASSRGQATGNGYTF. CDR3 coding DNA: TGCGCCAGCAGCCGGGGACAGGCCACCGGTAATGGCTACACCTTC.

This sequence joins TRBV2 and TRBJ2-1; 8 nucleotides match TRBD2. This CDR3 has 15 residues. The V gene end was trimmed by 6 bases and the J gene end by 7 bases; junction bases not matched to a gene: 11. Per the germline V gene, CDR1 is SNHLY and CDR2 is FYNNEI. CDR3 coding DNA: TGTGCCAGCAGGCCGGGACTAGGACTACAGAATGAGCAGTTCTTC. Translated, it gives CASRPGLGLQNEQFF.

There are many counts of this clonotype. This rearrangement joins TRBV5-6 to TRBJ1-2; the D gene is possibly TRBD1 (5 bases). Germline CDR1 SGHDT, CDR2 YYEEEE. Trimming removed 0 bases from V and 2 bases from J, with 11 bases in between. The CDR3 runs to 15 residues. The CDR3 DNA follows: TGTGCCAGCAGCTTGGTGGGCAGGGCGAACTATGGCTACACCTTC. Its translation: CASSLVGRANYGYTF.

The chain employs TRBV7-2 and TRBJ2-2; TRBD2 agrees at 9 bases. This CDR3 spans 16 amino acids. The germline V gene has CDR1 SGHTA and CDR2 FQGNSA. V was pared by 10 bases and J by 5 bases, with 14 bases of the junction left unmatched. CDR3 protein: CATPPSSGSNTGELFF. For the CDR3, the DNA is TGTGCCACCCCCCCGAGTAGCGGGAGTAATACCGGGGAGCTGTTTTTT.

J is TRBJ2-3 and V is TRBV24-1, with D possibly TRBD2 on 6 matching bases. The CDR3 has 18 amino acids. CDR1 is KGHDR and CDR2 is SFDVKD in the germline V gene. Trimming took off 0 bases at V and 4 bases at J, with 19 bases between the two ends. This CDR3 is CATSDLPGMSGGADTQYF. CDR3 bases: TGTGCCACCAGTGATTTGCCGGGCATGTCCGGGGGAGCAGATACGCAGTATTTT.

A remark on this clonotype: A much more abundant neighbour one base away suggests this may be a read error. The V call is TRBV5-1, the J call TRBJ2-3, with a weak D call TRBD1 (6 bases). Germline V gene lookup returns CDR1 SGHRS and CDR2 YFSETQ. The CDR3 consists of 15 residues. Here the CDR3 DNA reads TGCGCCTGCAGCCAGAGCAGGGGCTTCACAGATACGCAGTATTTT. This codes for CACSQSRGFTDTQYF.

With respect to this clonotype: The germline gene is not matched at one end of the junction; a read error may be the cause. The chain carries TRBV3-1 and TRBJ2-3; D may be TRBD1 (7 bases). From germline, CDR1 is LGHDT and CDR2 YNNKEL (reference sequence). The CDR3 contains 17 residues. The CDR3 nucleotides are TGTGCCGGCAGCCAATTTAGGGACAGCCGAGGGAGGGATACGCAGTATTTT. Translated: CAGSQFRDSRGRDTQYF.

This clonotype was found many times. The J gene is TRBJ1-2, the V gene TRBV27, with D possibly TRBD1 on 6 matching bases. In germline, CDR1 is MNHEY, CDR2 SMNVEV (reference sequence). V was shortened by 4 bases and J by 4 bases, with 13 bases between the two germline ends. The CDR3 covers 14 residues. CDR3 amino acids: CASSSGGQSYGYTF. CDR3 nucleotides: TGTGCCAGCAGTTCTGGAGGACAGTCCTATGGCTACACCTTC.

This clonotype was seen more than once but under ten times. The V call is TRBV13, the J call TRBJ2-4, with a possible D match to TRBD1 (5 bases). Germline CDR1 reads PRHDT; CDR2 reads FYEKMQ (reference sequence). This CDR3 has 14 amino acids. V was clipped by 3 bases and J by 5 bases, with 11 bases between them. The CDR3 bases are TGTGCCAGCAGCTTTCGGCTAGGGGAAAACATTCAGTACTTC. Its translation is CASSFRLGENIQYF.

The genes are TRBV29-1 and TRBJ1-1; 10 bases align to TRBD1. The J segment lost 1 base and the V segment lost 4 bases, leaving 6 bases of the junction unmatched. This CDR3 contains 15 residues. Germline V gene sequence: CDR1 SQVTM, CDR2 ANQGSEA. The CDR3 region is CSVGTGGRRNTEAFF. The CDR3 coding sequence is TGCAGCGTTGGGACAGGGGGTCGCAGGAACACTGAAGCTTTCTTT.

In this sample, this clonotype turned up many times. V usage is TRBV10-3 and J usage is TRBJ2-7, with 11 bases fitting TRBD1. Trimming removed 11 bases from V and 5 bases from J; junction bases left unmatched: 11. The CDR3 is 14 residues long. CDR1 ENHRY and CDR2 SYGVKD come from the germline V gene. CDR3 sequence (DNA): TGTGCCCTCCGAGAGGGACAGGGGGTTAACGAGCAGTACTTC. Its translation: CALREGQGVNEQYF.

This clonotype was seen a few times. The chain uses TRBV7-9 and TRBJ2-7; the D gene is possibly TRBD2 (6 bases). Germline loops: CDR1 SEHNR, CDR2 FQNEAQ (reference sequence). This CDR3 spans 17 amino acids. Deletions cut 6 bases from V and 1 base from J, with 22 bases between. CDR3 bases: TGTGCCAGCAGGTGGGCAACTACGCGGGACGTATCCTACGAGCAGTACTTC. This encodes CASRWATTRDVSYEQYF. Looking up the rest from reference TRBV7-9 and TRBJ2-7 gives the full variable domain: DTGVSQNPRHKITKRGQNVTFRCDPISEHNRLYWYRQTLGQGPEFLTYFQNEAQLEKSRLLSDRFSAERPKGSFSTLEIQRTEQGDSAMYLCASRWATTRDVSYEQYFGPGTRLTVT.

This clonotype was detected ten times or more. The genes are TRBV12-3 or TRBV12-4 and TRBJ1-6; possible D gene TRBD1, 6 bases. V was clipped by 4 bases and J by 9 bases, with 13 bases between them. The CDR3 is made up of 14 amino acids. The CDR3 reads CASSSITGRSPLHF. The CDR3 DNA reads TGTGCCAGCAGTTCAATAACAGGGCGTTCACCCCTCCACTTT.

The chain has TRBV5-1 and TRBJ2-1, with 9 positions matching TRBD2. Germline V gene lookup returns CDR1 SGHRS and CDR2 YFSETQ. The V gene end was trimmed by 0 bases and the J gene end by 7 bases; junction bases not matched to a gene: 5. The CDR3 is 15 amino acids. CDR3 amino acids: CASSLAAGGPNEQFF. The CDR3 nucleotides are TGCGCCAGCAGCTTGGCTGCGGGAGGGCCGAATGAGCAGTTCTTC. Full variable domain (missing parts from reference TRBV5-1 and TRBJ2-1): KAGVTQTPRYLIKTRGQQVTLSCSPISGHRSVSWYQQTPGQGLQFLFEYFSETQRNKGNFPGRFSGRQFSNSRSEMNVSTLELGDSALYLCASSLAAGGPNEQFFGPGTRLTVL.

This clonotype was picked up many times. The gene calls are TRBV4-2 and TRBJ2-2; no reliable D call. Trimming removed 0 bases from V and 4 bases from J, with 6 bases in between. Germline V CDR1 and CDR2: LGHNA, YNFKEQ. This CDR3 comprises 14 residues. CDR3 DNA sequence: TGTGCCAGCAGCCAAGAACAAGCCACCGGGGAGCTGTTTTTT. Encoded protein: CASSQEQATGELFF.